This T cell receptor beta chain emerged from a study of blood T cell repertoires in COVID-19. Overall study context: The study drew acute and convalescent COVID-19 samples from the United States, Italy and Spain.

Assay: immunoSEQ multiplex PCR; the TCRdb copy retains only in-frame clones and omits some. Of 300,000 to 400,000 clones in the sample, approximately 89% are singletons; the top ten hold 5% to 6%. The CDR3 spans 17 residues. V was trimmed by 5 bases and J by 1 base, leaving 20 bases between them. The germline V gene encodes CDR1 LNHDA and CDR2 SQIVND (reference sequence). The chain is built from TRBV19 and TRBJ1-2; weak D call: TRBD1 (5 bases). The sequence was collected from a man younger than 45 who had recovered from COVID-19. Sequencing was done on a sample of PBMCs or T cells enriched from blood (not recorded which). The CDR3 coding sequence is TGTGCCAGTAGTCCTGAGGGGACTCTAAAACTTAACTATGGCTACACCTTC. This codes for CASSPEGTLKLNYGYTF.